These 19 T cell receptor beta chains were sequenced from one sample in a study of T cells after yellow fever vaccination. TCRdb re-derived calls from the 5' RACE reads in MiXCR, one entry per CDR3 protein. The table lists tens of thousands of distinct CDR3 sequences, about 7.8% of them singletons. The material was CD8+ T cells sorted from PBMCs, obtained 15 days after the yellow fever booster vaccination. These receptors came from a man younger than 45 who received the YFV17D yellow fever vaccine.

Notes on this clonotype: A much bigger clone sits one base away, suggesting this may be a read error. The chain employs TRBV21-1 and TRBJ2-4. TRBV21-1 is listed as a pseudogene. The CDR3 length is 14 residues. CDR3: CASLAVMAKNIQYF. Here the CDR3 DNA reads TGTGCCAGCCTTGCAGTGATGGCCAAAAACATTCAGTACTTC.

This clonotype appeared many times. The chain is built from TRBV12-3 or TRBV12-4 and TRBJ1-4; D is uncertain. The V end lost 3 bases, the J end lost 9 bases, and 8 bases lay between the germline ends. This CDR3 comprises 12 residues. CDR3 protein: CASSLNSQKLFF. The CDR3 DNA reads TGTGCCAGCAGTTTGAACAGCCAAAAACTGTTTTTT.

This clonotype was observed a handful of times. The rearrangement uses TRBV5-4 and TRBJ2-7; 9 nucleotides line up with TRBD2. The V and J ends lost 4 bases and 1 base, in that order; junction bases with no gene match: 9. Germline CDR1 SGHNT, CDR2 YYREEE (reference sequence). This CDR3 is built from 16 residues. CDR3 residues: CASSPLSGGGSYEQYF. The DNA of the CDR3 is TGTGCCAGCAGCCCTCTTAGCGGGGGAGGGTCCTACGAGCAGTACTTC.

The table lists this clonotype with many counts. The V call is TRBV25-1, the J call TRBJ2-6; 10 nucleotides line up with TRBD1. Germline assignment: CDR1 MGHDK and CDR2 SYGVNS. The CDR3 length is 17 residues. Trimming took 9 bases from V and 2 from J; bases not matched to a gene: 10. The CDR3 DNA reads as TGTGCCAGTTCTGCGGGGACAGGGGCCACTGGGGCCAACGTCCTGACTTTC. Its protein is CASSAGTGATGANVLTF.

CDR3 in DNA: TGTGCCAGCAGCTCAGAAGGTCGCTACGAGCAGTACTTC. Amino acid sequence: CASSSEGRYEQYF. The chain links TRBV11-2 to TRBJ2-7; D gene unclear. This CDR3 region has 13 residues. Between the trimmed V and J ends, which lost 4 bases and 3 bases, there was a span of 10 bases. Germline CDR1 reads SGHAT; CDR2 reads FQNNGV.

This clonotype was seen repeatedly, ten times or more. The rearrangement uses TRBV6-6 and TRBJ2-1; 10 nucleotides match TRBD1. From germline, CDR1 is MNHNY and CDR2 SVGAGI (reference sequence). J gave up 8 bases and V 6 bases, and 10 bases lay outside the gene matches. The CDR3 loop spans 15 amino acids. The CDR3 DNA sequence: TGTGCCAGCAGACCATCCGGGACAGGGGCGCATGAGCAGTTCTTC. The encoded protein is CASRPSGTGAHEQFF.

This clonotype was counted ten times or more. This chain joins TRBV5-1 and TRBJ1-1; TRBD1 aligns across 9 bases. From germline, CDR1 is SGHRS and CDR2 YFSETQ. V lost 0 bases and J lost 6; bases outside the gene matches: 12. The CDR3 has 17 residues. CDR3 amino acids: CASSLGIWGQGRAEAFF. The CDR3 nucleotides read TGCGCCAGCAGCTTGGGAATTTGGGGACAGGGAAGGGCTGAAGCTTTCTTT.

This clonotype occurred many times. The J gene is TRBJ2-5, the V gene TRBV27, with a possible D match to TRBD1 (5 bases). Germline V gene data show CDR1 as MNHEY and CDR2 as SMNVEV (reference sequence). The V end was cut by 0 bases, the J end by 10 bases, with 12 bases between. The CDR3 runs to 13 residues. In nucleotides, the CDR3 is TGTGCCAGCAGTTTATCGGCAGGGATGGGCCAGTACTTC. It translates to CASSLSAGMGQYF.

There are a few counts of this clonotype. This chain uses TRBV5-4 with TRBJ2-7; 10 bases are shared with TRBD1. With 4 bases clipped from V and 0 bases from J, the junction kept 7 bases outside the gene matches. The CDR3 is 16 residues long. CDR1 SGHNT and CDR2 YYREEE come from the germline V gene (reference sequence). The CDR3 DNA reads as TGTGCCAGCAGCGGCGGACAGGGGGGTAACTCCTACGAGCAGTACTTC. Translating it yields CASSGGQGGNSYEQYF.

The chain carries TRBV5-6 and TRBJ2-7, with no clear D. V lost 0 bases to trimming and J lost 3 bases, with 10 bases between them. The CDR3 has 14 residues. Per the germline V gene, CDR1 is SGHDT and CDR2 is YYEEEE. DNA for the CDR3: TGTGCCAGCAGCTTGGTTGGGAACATCTACGAGCAGTACTTC. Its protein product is CASSLVGNIYEQYF.

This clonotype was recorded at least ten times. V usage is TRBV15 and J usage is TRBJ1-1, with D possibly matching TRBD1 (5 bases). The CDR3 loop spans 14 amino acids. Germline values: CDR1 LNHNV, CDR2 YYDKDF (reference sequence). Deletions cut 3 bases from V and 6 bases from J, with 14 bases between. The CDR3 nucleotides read TGTGCCACCAGCAGGACCACATGGGGCGCTGAAGCTTTCTTT. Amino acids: CATSRTTWGAEAFF.

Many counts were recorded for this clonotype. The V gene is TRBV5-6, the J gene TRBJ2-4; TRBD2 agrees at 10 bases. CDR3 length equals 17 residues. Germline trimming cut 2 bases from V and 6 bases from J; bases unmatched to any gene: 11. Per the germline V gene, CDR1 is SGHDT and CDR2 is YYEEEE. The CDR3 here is CASSLFLAGASVNIQYF. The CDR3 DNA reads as TGTGCCAGCAGCTTATTTCTAGCGGGAGCATCCGTAAACATTCAGTACTTC.

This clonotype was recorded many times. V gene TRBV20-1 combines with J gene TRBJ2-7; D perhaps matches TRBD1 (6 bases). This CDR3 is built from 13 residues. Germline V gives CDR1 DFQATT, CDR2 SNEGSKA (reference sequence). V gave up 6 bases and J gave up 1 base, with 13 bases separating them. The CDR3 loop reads CSARTVPSYEQYF. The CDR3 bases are TGCAGTGCCAGGACAGTACCGTCCTACGAGCAGTACTTC.

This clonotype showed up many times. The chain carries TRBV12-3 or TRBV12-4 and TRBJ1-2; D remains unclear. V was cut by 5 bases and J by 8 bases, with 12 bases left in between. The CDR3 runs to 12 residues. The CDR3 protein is CASSPATHGYTF. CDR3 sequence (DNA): TGTGCCAGCAGTCCTGCGACACACGGCTACACCTTC.

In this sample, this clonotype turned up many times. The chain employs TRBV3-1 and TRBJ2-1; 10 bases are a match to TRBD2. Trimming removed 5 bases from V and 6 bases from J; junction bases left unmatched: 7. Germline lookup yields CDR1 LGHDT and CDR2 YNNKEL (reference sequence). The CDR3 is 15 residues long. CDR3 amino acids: CASSSPASGSNEQFF. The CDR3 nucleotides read TGTGCCAGCAGCTCACCGGCTAGCGGGAGCAATGAGCAGTTCTTC.

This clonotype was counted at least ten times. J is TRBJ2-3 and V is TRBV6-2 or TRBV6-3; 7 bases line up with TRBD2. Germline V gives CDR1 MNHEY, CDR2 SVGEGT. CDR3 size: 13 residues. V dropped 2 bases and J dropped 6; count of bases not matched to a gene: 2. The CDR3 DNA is TGTGCCAGCAGTTACGGGAGGGGTGATACGCAGTATTTT. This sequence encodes CASSYGRGDTQYF.

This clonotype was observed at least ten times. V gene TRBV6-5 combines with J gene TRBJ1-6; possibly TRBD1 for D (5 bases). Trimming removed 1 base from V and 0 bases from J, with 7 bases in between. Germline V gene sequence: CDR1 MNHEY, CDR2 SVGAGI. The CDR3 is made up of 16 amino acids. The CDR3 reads CASSYFRGSYNSPLHF. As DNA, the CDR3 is TGTGCCAGCAGTTACTTTAGGGGCTCCTATAATTCACCCCTCCACTTT.

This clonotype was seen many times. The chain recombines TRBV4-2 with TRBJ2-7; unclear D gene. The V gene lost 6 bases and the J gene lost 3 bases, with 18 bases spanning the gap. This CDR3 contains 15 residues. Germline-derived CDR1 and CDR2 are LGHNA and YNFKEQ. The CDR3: CASRYGLSADYEQYF. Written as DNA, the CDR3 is TGTGCCAGCAGATACGGATTGAGTGCCGACTACGAGCAGTACTTC.

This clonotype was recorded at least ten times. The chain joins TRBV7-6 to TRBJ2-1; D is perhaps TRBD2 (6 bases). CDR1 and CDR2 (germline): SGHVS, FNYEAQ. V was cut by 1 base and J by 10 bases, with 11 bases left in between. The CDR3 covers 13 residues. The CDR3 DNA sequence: TGTGCCAGCAGCTTAGACCCAAGCGGGGAGCAGTTCTTC. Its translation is CASSLDPSGEQFF.